One and the same sample provided the 5 T cell receptor beta chains below, sequenced in a study of T cells after yellow fever vaccination. Each CDR3 protein is one row after TCRdb ran MiXCR on the 5' RACE reads. The data contain around 320,000 distinct CDR3 sequences, around a tenth of them singletons. The sequences come from CD4+ T cells sorted from PBMCs, collected 45 days after the yellow fever booster vaccination. Every receptor here comes from a young man who received the YFV17D yellow fever vaccine.

This clonotype was observed a handful of times. V usage is TRBV5-1 and J usage is TRBJ1-1; TRBD1 matches at 8 bases. V shed 0 bases, J shed 1 base, and the junction held 5 bases outside the gene matches. The CDR3 is 16 residues long. The germline CDR1 and CDR2 sequences are SGHRS and YFSETQ. The CDR3 region is CASSLVGTGGNTEAFF. The CDR3 region has the DNA TGCGCCAGCAGCTTGGTAGGAACAGGGGGGAACACTGAAGCTTTCTTT.

The chain uses TRBV27 and TRBJ1-2; D might be TRBD1 (5 bases). This CDR3 is built from 13 residues. The ends were cut back, 6 bases at V and 11 bases at J, with 19 bases in the middle. Germline lookup yields CDR1 MNHEY and CDR2 SMNVEV (reference sequence). In nucleotides, the CDR3 is TGTGCCAGCAGCCAGGGCCATGGAGTTCGATACACCTTC. Its translation: CASSQGHGVRYTF.

V usage is TRBV14 and J usage is TRBJ2-5, with 15 bases identical to TRBD2. Germline lookup yields CDR1 SGHDN and CDR2 FVKESK. The CDR3 extends over 17 amino acids. The trim removed 2 bases at V and 4 bases at J, leaving 5 bases unmatched. The CDR3 is CASSQPGTSGGIETQYF. The CDR3 nucleotides read TGTGCCAGCAGCCAACCCGGGACTAGCGGGGGGATAGAGACCCAGTACTTC.

This clonotype has a handful of counts. The chain links TRBV20-1 to TRBJ1-6; 7 positions agree with TRBD1. The CDR3 is 16 residues long. Germline values: CDR1 DFQATT, CDR2 SNEGSKA (reference sequence). V lost 0 bases to trimming and J lost 10 bases; unmatched junction nucleotides: 12. In DNA, the CDR3 is TGCAGTGCTAGAGATGTTACAGGGGCTAAGGTGTCACCCCTCCACTTT. Residues: CSARDVTGAKVSPLHF.

This clonotype was seen ten or more times. The rearrangement uses TRBV28 and TRBJ2-5; D gene unclear. The CDR3 length is 14 residues. V was cut by 4 bases and J by 2 bases, with 11 bases left in between. Germline loops: CDR1 MDHEN, CDR2 SYDVKM. CDR3 sequence reads: CASSSPALQETQYF. The CDR3 DNA reads as TGTGCCAGCAGTTCTCCGGCCTTACAAGAGACCCAGTACTTC.